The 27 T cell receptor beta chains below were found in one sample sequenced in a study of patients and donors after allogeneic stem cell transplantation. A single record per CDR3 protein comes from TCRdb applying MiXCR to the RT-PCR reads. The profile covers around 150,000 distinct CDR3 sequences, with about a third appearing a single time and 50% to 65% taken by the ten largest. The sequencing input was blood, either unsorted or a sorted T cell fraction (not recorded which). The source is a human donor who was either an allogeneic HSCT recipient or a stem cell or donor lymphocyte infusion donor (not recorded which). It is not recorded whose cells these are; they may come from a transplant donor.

The CDR3 DNA reads as TGCGCCAGCAGCCAAGGGCGGATGGGACAGGGCAATGAAAAACTGTTTTTT. Translated, it gives CASSQGRMGQGNEKLFF. The gene calls are TRBV4-3 and TRBJ1-4, with 9 bases aligning to TRBD1. In germline, CDR1 is LGHNA, CDR2 YSLEER. The CDR3 consists of 17 residues. The V gene end was trimmed by 1 base and the J gene end by 5 bases; junction bases not matched to a gene: 8.

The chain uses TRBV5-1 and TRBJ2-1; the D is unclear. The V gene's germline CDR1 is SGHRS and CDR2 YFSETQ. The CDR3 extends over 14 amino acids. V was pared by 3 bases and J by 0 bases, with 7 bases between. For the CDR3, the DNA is TGCGCCAGCAGCTCTCAGAGCTCCTACAATGAGCAGTTCTTC. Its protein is CASSSQSSYNEQFF.

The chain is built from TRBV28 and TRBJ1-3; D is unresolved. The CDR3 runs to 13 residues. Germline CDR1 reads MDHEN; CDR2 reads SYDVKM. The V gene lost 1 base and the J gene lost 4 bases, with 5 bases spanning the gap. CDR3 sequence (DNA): TGTGCCAGCAGTTTATCCCCAGGAAACACCATATATTTT. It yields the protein CASSLSPGNTIYF.

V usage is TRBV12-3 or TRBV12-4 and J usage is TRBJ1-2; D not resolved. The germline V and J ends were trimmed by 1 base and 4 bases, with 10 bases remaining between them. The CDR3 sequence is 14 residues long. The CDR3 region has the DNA TGTGCCAGCAGTTTAGGCGTCACCCGCTATGGCTACACCTTC. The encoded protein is CASSLGVTRYGYTF.

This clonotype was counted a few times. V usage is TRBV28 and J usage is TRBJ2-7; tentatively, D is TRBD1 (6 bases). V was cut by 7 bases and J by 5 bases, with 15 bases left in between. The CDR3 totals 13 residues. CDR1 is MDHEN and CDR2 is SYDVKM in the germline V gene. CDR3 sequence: CASTPADRNEQYF. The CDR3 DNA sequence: TGTGCCAGCACCCCAGCGGACAGAAACGAGCAGTACTTC.

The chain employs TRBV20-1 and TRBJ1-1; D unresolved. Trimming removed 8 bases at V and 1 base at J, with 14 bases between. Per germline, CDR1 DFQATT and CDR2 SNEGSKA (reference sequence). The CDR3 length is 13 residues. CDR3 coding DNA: TGCAGTCCAAGGCGGGATCCGAACACTGAAGCTTTCTTT. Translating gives CSPRRDPNTEAFF.

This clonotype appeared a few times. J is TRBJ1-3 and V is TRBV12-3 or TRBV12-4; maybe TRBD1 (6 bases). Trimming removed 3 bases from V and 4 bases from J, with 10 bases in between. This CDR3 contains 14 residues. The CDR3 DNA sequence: TGTGCCAGCAGTTTTCTAGGACAGGGAAACACCATATATTTT. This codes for CASSFLGQGNTIYF.

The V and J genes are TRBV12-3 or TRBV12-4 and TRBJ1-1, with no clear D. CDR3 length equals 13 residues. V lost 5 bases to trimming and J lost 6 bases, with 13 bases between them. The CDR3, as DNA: TGTGCCAGCAGTACCGACCCGGGCGCTGAAGCTTTCTTT. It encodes CASSTDPGAEAFF.

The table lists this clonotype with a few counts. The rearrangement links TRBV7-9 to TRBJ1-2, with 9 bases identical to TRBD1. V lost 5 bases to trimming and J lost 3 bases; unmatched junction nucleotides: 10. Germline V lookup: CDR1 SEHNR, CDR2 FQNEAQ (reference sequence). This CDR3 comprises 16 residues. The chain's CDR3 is CASSTTPGQGDYGYTF. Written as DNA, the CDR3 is TGTGCCAGCAGCACAACGCCGGGACAGGGAGACTATGGCTACACCTTC.

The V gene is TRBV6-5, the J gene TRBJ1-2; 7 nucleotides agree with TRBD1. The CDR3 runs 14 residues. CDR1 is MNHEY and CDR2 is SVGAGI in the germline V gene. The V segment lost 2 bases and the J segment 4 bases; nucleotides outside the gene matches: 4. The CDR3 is CASSYDREFYGYTF. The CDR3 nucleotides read TGTGCCAGCAGTTACGACAGGGAATTCTATGGCTACACCTTC.

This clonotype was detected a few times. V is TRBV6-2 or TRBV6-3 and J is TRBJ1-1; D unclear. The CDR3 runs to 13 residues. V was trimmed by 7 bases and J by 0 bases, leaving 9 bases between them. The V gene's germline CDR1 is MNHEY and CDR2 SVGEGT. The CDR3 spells CASMTAVNTEAFF. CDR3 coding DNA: TGTGCCAGCATGACTGCCGTGAACACTGAAGCTTTCTTT.

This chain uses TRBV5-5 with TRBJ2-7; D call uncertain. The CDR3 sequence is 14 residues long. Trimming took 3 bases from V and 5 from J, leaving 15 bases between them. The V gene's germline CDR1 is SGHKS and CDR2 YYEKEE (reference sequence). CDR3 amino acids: CASSWGNRFHEQYF. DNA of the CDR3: TGTGCCAGCAGCTGGGGTAATAGGTTCCACGAGCAGTACTTC.

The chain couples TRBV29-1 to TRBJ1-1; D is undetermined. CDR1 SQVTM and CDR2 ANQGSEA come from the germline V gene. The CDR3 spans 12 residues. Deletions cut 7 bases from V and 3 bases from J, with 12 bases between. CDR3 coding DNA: TGCAGCGCCCACGACGGAGACACTGAAGCTTTCTTT. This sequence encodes CSAHDGDTEAFF.

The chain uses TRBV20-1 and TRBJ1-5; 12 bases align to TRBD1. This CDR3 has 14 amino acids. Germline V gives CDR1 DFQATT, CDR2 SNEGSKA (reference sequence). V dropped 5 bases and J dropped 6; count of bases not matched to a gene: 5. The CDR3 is CSAEGQGARQPQHF. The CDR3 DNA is TGCAGTGCTGAGGGACAGGGGGCTCGTCAGCCCCAGCATTTT.

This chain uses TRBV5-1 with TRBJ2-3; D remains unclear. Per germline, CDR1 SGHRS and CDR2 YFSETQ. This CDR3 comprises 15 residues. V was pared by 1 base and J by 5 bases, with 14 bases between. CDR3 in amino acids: CASSLRPSTGDTQYF. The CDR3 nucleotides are TGCGCCAGCAGCTTGCGGCCTTCCACCGGAGATACGCAGTATTTT.

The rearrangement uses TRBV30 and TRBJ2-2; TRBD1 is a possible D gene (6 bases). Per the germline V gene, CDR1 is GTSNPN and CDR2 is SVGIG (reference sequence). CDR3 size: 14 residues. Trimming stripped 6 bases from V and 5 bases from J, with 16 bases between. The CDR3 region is CACTGPTITGELFF. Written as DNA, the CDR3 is TGTGCCTGCACAGGGCCTACTATTACCGGGGAGCTGTTTTTT.

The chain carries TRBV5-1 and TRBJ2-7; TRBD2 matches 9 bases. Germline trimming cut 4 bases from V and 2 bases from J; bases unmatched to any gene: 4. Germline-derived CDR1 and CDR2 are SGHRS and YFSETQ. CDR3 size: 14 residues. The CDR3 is CASSQGLATYEQYF. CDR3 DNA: TGCGCCAGCAGCCAGGGACTAGCAACCTACGAGCAGTACTTC.

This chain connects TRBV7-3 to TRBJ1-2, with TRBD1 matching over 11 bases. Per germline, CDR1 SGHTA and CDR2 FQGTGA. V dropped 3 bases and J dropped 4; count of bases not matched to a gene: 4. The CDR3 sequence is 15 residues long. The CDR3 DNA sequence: TGTGCCAGCAGCTTTTCAGGACAGGGGGCCTATGGCTACACCTTC. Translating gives CASSFSGQGAYGYTF.

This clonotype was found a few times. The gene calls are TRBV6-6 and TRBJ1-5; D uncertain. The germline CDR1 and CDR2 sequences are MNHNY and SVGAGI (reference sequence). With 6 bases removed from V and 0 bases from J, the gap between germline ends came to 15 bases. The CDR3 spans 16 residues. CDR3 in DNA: TGTGCCAGCAGCCTAGGCGGGAGTTTTAGCAATCAGCCCCAGCATTTT. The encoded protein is CASSLGGSFSNQPQHF.

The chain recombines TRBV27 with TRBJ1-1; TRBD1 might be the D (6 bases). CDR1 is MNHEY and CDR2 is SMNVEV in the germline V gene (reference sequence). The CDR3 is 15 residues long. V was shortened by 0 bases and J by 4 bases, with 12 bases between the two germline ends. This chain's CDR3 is CASSLSGGLGTEAFF. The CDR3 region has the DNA TGTGCCAGCAGTTTATCTGGGGGGCTGGGCACTGAAGCTTTCTTT.

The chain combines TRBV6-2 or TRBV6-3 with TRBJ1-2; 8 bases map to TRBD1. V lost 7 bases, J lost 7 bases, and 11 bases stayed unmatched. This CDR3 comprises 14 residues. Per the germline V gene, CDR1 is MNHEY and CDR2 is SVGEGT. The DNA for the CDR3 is TGTGCCAGCATTGACGGACAGGGAATTCGTGGCTACACCTTC. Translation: CASIDGQGIRGYTF.

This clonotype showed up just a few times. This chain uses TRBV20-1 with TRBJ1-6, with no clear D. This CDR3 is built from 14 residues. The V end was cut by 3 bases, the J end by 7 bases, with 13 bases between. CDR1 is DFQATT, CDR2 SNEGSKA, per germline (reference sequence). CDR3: CSAREVPGNSPLHF. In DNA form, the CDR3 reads TGCAGTGCTAGGGAGGTTCCGGGGAATTCACCCCTCCACTTT.

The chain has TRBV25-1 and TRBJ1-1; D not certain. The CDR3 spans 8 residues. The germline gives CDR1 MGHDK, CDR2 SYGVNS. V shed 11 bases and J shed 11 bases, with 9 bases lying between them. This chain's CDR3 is CAWTDAFF. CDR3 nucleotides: TGTGCCTGGACGGACGCTTTCTTT.

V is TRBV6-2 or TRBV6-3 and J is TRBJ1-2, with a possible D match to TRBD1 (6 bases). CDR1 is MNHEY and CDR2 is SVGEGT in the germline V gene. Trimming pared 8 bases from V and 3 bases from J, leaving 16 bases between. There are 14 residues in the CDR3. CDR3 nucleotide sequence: TGTGCCAGCCTCAACGGGGGGCTGCACTATGGCTACACCTTC. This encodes CASLNGGLHYGYTF.

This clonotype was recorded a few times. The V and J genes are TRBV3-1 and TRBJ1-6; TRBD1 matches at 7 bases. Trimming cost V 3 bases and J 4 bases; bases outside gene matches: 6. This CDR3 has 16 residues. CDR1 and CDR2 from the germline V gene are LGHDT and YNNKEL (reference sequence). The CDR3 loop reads CASSQRQGRYNSPLHF. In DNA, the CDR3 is TGTGCCAGCAGCCAGAGACAGGGACGTTATAATTCACCCCTCCACTTT.

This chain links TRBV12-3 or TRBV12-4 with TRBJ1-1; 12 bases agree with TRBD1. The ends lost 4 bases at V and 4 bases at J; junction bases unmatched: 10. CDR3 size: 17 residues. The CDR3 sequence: CASSSGQGALGGTEAFF. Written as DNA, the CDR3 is TGTGCCAGCAGTTCGGGACAGGGGGCCCTAGGCGGCACTGAAGCTTTCTTT.

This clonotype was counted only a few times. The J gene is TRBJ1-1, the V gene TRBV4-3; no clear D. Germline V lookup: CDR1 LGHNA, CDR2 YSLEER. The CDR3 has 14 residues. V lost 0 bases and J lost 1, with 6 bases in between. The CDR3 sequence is CASSQDPQNTEAFF. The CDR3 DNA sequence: TGCGCCAGCAGCCAAGATCCCCAGAACACTGAAGCTTTCTTT.